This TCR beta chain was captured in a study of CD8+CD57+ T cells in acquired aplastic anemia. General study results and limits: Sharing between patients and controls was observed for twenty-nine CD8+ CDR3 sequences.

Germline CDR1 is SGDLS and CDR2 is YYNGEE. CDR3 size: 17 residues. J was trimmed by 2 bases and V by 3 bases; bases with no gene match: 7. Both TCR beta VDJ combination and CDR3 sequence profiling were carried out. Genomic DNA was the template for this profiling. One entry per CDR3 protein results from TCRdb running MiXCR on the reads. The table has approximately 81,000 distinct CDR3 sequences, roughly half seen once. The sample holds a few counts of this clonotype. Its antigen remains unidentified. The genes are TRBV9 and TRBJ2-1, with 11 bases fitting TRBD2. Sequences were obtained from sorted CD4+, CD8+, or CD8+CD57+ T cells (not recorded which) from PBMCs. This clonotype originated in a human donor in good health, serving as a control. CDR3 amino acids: CASSGNLAGGPYNEQFF. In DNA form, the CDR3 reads TGTGCCAGCAGCGGGAACTTAGCGGGAGGGCCCTACAATGAGCAGTTCTTC.